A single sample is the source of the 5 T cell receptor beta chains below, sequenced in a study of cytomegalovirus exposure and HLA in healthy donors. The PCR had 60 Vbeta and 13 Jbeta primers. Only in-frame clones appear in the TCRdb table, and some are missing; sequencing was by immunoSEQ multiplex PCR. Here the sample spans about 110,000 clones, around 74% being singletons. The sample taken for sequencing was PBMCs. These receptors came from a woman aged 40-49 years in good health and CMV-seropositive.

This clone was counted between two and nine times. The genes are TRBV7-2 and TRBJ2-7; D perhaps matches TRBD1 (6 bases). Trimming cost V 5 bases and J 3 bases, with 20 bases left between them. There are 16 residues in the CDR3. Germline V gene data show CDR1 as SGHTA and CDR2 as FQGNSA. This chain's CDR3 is CASSNRHRENGYEQYF. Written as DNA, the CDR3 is TGTGCCAGCAGCAATAGACACAGGGAAAATGGCTACGAGCAGTACTTC.

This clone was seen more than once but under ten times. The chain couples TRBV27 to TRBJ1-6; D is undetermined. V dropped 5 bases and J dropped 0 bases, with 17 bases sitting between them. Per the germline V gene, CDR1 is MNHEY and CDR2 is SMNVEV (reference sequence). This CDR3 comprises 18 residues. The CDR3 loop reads CASSREPAGSSYNSPLHF. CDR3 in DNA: TGTGCCAGCAGTCGAGAGCCCGCTGGGAGCTCCTATAATTCACCCCTCCACTTT.

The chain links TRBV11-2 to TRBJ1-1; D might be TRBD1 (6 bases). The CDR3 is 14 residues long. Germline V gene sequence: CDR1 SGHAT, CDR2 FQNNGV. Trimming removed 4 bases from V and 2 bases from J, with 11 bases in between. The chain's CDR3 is CASSWGHANTEAFF. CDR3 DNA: TGTGCCAGCAGCTGGGGACACGCCAACACTGAAGCTTTCTTT.

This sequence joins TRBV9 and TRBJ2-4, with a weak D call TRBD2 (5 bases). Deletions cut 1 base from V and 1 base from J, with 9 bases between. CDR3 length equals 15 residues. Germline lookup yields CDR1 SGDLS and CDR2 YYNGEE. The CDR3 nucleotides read TGTGCCAGCAGCGTAACAGCGGCGGCCAAAAACATTCAGTACTTC. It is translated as CASSVTAAAKNIQYF.

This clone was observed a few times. CDR3 bases: TGCGCCAGCAGCCAGGACAGGGAGCAGTTCTTC. Encoded protein: CASSQDREQFF. The rearrangement links TRBV4-1 to TRBJ2-1; 7 positions agree with TRBD1. Germline V lookup: CDR1 MGHRA, CDR2 YSYEKL. Trimming cost V 3 bases and J 10 bases; bases outside gene matches: 0. The CDR3 contains 11 residues.